This TCR beta chain was recorded in a study of blood T cell repertoires in COVID-19. Only in-frame clones appear in the TCRdb table, and some are missing; sequencing was by immunoSEQ multiplex PCR. The table shows some 200,000 clones, with approximately 86% occurring only once. Germline V gene data show CDR1 as SGHAT and CDR2 as FQNNGV. Trimming pared 3 bases from V and 8 bases from J, leaving 10 bases between. The CDR3 totals 13 residues. Sample: peripheral blood. V usage is TRBV11-2 and J usage is TRBJ1-4; D remains unclear. The origin of this receptor is a middle-aged man with active or convalescent COVID-19. CDR3 protein: CASSFGPEEKLFF. CDR3 bases: TGTGCCAGCAGCTTTGGTCCTGAGGAAAAACTGTTTTTT.